This entry lists 2 T cell receptor beta chains sequenced from one sample in a study of blood T cell repertoires in COVID-19. Some clones are missing from TCRdb's copy, which holds only in-frame ones; the method was immunoSEQ multiplex PCR. The sample includes about 360,000 clones, roughly 86% of them seen just once. The sequenced material came from PBMCs or T cells enriched from blood (not recorded which). The receptor source for this set is a man between 40 and 49 years old in a cohort exposed to, infected with or recovered from COVID-19 (not recorded which).

The chain employs TRBV4-1 and TRBJ1-4, with D tentatively TRBD1 (6 bases). CDR3 size: 14 residues. Germline-derived CDR1 and CDR2 are MGHRA and YSYEKL. V dropped 3 bases and J dropped 4 bases, with 9 bases sitting between them. CDR3 in amino acids: CASSQTGINEKLFF. In nucleotides, the CDR3 is TGCGCCAGCAGCCAGACAGGCATTAATGAAAAACTGTTTTTT.

The rearrangement uses TRBV27 and TRBJ1-1; D unclear. The V gene lost 6 bases and the J gene lost 3 bases, with 8 bases spanning the gap. Germline V gene sequence: CDR1 MNHEY, CDR2 SMNVEV (reference sequence). The CDR3 sequence is 12 residues long. The CDR3 nucleotides are TGTGCCAGCAGGGCGGGGTACACTGAAGCTTTCTTT. Protein sequence: CASRAGYTEAFF.